Sequencing of this TCR beta chain was carried out in a study of CD8+ T cells in alopecia areata. There are a few counts of this clone. TCR sequencing used cDNA made by reverse transcription of extracted RNA. TCRdb's copy holds only in-frame clones and misses some; the assay was immunoSEQ multiplex PCR. Of about 170,000 clones listed, roughly 58% were seen once; the top ten hold roughly 16%. V lost 5 bases, J lost 5 bases, and 19 bases lay in between. The germline CDR1 and CDR2 sequences are LNHDA and SQIVND (reference sequence). The CDR3 length is 16 residues. The treatment is: oral pan-JAK inhibitor, 5-10 mg twice daily.

The source is a human donor with alopecia areata. The input for sequencing was CD4+ T cells sorted from blood, taken at week 56, from a patient treated with tofacitinib. This chain uses TRBV19 with TRBJ2-1; perhaps TRBD1 as D (7 bases). The CDR3 nucleotides are TGTGCCAGTAGTTCCCAGGGGGGTTTAGGGGACAATGAGCAGTTCTTC. Translated: CASSSQGGLGDNEQFF.